A selection of T cell receptor beta chains follows, all from one sample in a study of T-cell memory formation after mild COVID-19. One entry per CDR3 protein results from TCRdb running MiXCR on the 5' RACE reads. Seen here are more than 400,000 distinct CDR3 sequences, approximately 18% observed once, and the top ten hold 10% to 15%. Sequenced material: PBMCs or a T cell subset sorted from them (not recorded which). All receptors derive from an adult woman who had mild COVID-19 (a few samples of this study predate the infection). Cell type and time point are not known. The CDR3 runs from the conserved cysteine through the conserved F or W. D genes are given only for firm matches. Rows may omit the clone size; those that give it use once, few, many or a size class.

TRBV9	TRBJ1-4	TRBD1	few	TGTGCCAGCAGCGCAGGGACAGCAACTAATGAAAAACTGTTTTTT	CASSAGTATNEKLFF
TRBV7-6	TRBJ2-5	-	-	TGTGCCAGCAGCTTCGAGACAGGAAGGGGTGGGGAGACCCAGTACTTC	CASSFETGRGGETQYF
TRBV12-3/TRBV12-4	TRBJ2-7	-	-	TGTGCCAGCCGCGGTAGCGCCTACGAGCAGTACTTC	CASRGSAYEQYF
TRBV6-5	TRBJ2-2	TRBD1	few	TGTGCCAGCAGTTACTCCGGGACAGGGGCGCGCACCGGGGAGCTGTTTTTT	CASSYSGTGARTGELFF
TRBV11-1	TRBJ1-2	-	few	TGTGCCAGCAGCTTAGATGGCAGAGATAACTATGGCTACACCTTC	CASSLDGRDNYGYTF
TRBV5-1	TRBJ2-5	-	-	TGCGCCAGCAGGCCCGTCGGGGCAGGCGGGGAGACCCAGTACTTC	CASRPVGAGGETQYF
TRBV4-1	TRBJ2-7	-	few	TGCGCCAGCAGCCAAGGGTCCAACTACGAGCAGTACTTC	CASSQGSNYEQYF
TRBV2	TRBJ2-5	-	few	TGTGCCAGCACCGGGCCGCAAGAGACCCAGTACTTC	CASTGPQETQYF
TRBV12-3/TRBV12-4	TRBJ2-1	-	-	TGTGCCAGCAGCCGGGCCCCCTTCTACAATGAGCAGTTCTTC	CASSRAPFYNEQFF
TRBV20-1	TRBJ2-7	-	many	TGCAGTGCTAGAGACGTCAGGGATCACGAGCAGTACTTC	CSARDVRDHEQYF
TRBV7-2	TRBJ2-2	-	few	TGTGCCAGCAGCCAATGGGGGACTAACACCGGGGAGCTGTTTTTT	CASSQWGTNTGELFF
TRBV29-1	TRBJ2-6	-	-	TGCAGCGTGGGACGCTCTGGGGCCAACGTCCTGACTTTC	CSVGRSGANVLTF
TRBV9	TRBJ2-1	TRBD2	-	TGTGCCAGCAGCGCGAGGACTAGCGGGAGCGATGAGCAGTTCTTC	CASSARTSGSDEQFF
TRBV5-1	TRBJ2-7	TRBD2	once	TGCGCCAGCAGCTTAGGACTAGCGGGAGGAGACGAGCAGTACTTC	CASSLGLAGGDEQYF
TRBV10-2	TRBJ1-6	-	-	TGCGCCAGCGGGGAAGCTAATTCACCCCTCCACTTT	CASGEANSPLHF
TRBV4-2	TRBJ2-5	TRBD2	-	TGTGCCAGCAGCCGTGAGGGACTAGCGGGGCGAGGGGAGACCCAGTACTTC	CASSREGLAGRGETQYF
TRBV29-1	TRBJ2-2	TRBD2	few	TGCAGCGTTGCTAGCGGGACAGTATCCACCGGGGAGCTGTTTTTT	CSVASGTVSTGELFF
TRBV7-9	TRBJ2-1	-	-	TGTGCCAGCAGCTTAGGAGGGGGTGGATTTTCCAATGAGCAGTTCTTC	CASSLGGGGFSNEQFF
TRBV18	TRBJ2-3	-	-	TGTGCCAGCTCACCACGCTCCTCGCGGGGCTTGGTGGATACGCAGTATTTT	CASSPRSSRGLVDTQYF
TRBV7-9	TRBJ1-1	TRBD1	-	TGTGCCAGCAGCTTAATTGGGACAGGGAGAATGAACACTGAAGCTTTCTTT	CASSLIGTGRMNTEAFF
TRBV2	TRBJ2-5	-	few	TGTGCCAAGGAAACGGAGGTGGAGACCCAGTACTTC	CAKETEVETQYF
TRBV11-2	TRBJ2-7	TRBD2	-	TGTGCCAGCAGCGACGAGCTCGGACTAGCGGGACTCTCCTACGAGCAGTACTTC	CASSDELGLAGLSYEQYF
TRBV4-1	TRBJ2-5	-	-	TGCGCCAGCAGCCAAGGGGTGCTTGGTAGCAGGATTAGGACCCAGTACTTC	CASSQGVLGSRIRTQYF
TRBV6-4	TRBJ1-4	-	-	TGTGCCAGCAGTCTGTCGAGGGAACGGGAGGAAAAACTGTTTTTT	CASSLSREREEKLFF
TRBV29-1	TRBJ2-1	-	few	TGCAGCGTTGTAATGGCTACCTACAATGAGCAGTTCTTC	CSVVMATYNEQFF
TRBV7-3	TRBJ2-5	-	-	TGTGCCAGCAGTTCCGGGACAAGAGAGACCCAGTACTTC	CASSSGTRETQYF
TRBV5-1	TRBJ2-1	-	few	TGCGCCAGCAGCTGGCCGACTGTGTCCTACAATGAGCAGTTCTTC	CASSWPTVSYNEQFF
TRBV20-1	TRBJ2-1	-	few	TGCAGTGCACTTAAGGGAGTAGCGGAGCGCAATGAGCAGTTCTTC	CSALKGVAERNEQFF
TRBV6-5	TRBJ1-1	-	many	TGTGCCAGCAGGGGACACTCGAACACTGAAGCTTTCTTT	CASRGHSNTEAFF
TRBV12-3/TRBV12-4	TRBJ1-5	-	few	TGTGCCAGCAGTTTCTCCCAGAATCAGCCCCAGCATTTT	CASSFSQNQPQHF
TRBV9	TRBJ2-2	-	few	TGTGCCAGCAGCGCCGAGTGGGCACACACCGGGGAGCTGTTTTTT	CASSAEWAHTGELFF
TRBV5-1	TRBJ1-5	-	few	TGCGCCAGCAGCTTGATGATGGATCAGCCCCAGCATTTT	CASSLMMDQPQHF
TRBV7-2	TRBJ2-5	-	-	TGTGCCAGCAGCTTCGGAGGGGGGGACCAGTACTTC	CASSFGGGDQYF
TRBV19	TRBJ2-3	-	few	TGTGCCAGTTGCTACGGAGATACGCAGTATTTT	CASCYGDTQYF
TRBV6-2/TRBV6-3	TRBJ2-1	TRBD2	few	TGTGCCAGCAGTGACCCGGGACTAGCGGGACTTAATGAGCAGTTCTTC	CASSDPGLAGLNEQFF
TRBV3-1	TRBJ1-1	-	-	TGTGCCAGCAGCCAAGAGGAGGGAGAAGCTTTCTTT	CASSQEEGEAFF
TRBV27	TRBJ2-1	TRBD2	-	TGTGCCAGCAGTTTGAGGGCGATTGCGGGAGGCCACAATGAGCAGTTCTTC	CASSLRAIAGGHNEQFF
TRBV7-2	TRBJ2-3	-	-	TGTGCCAGCAGCTTAGGGAGGGGTTTACTCACAGATACGCAGTATTTT	CASSLGRGLLTDTQYF
TRBV29-1	TRBJ2-2	-	-	TGCAGCGTTGAAACGGCCGGGGAGCTGTTTTTT	CSVETAGELFF
TRBV30	TRBJ1-1	-	-	TGTGCCTGGAGTGCAGGGTACACTGAAGCTTTCTTT	CAWSAGYTEAFF
TRBV12-3/TRBV12-4	TRBJ2-4	TRBD2	-	TGTGCCAGCAGCCGTCCGGCTAGCGGAACGGACATTCAGTACTTC	CASSRPASGTDIQYF
TRBV6-6	TRBJ2-5	-	few	TGTGCCAGCTCTTTACGGGCGGGGCTAGAGACCCAGTACTTC	CASSLRAGLETQYF
TRBV11-3	TRBJ2-3	-	-	TGTGCCAGCAGCCCTTTCCAGAGCGGATCCACAGATACGCAGTATTTT	CASSPFQSGSTDTQYF
TRBV10-3	TRBJ2-1	-	few	TGTGCCATCAAGATGCGGGACGGGTCGCTTGAGCAGTTCTTC	CAIKMRDGSLEQFF
TRBV24-1	TRBJ2-1	TRBD2	few	TGTGCCACCAGTGACCTAGCGGGAGTATTCAATGAGCAGTTCTTC	CATSDLAGVFNEQFF
TRBV12-3/TRBV12-4	TRBJ1-2	-	-	TGTGCCAGCAGTTTGGAGGCACTTGGCTACACCTTC	CASSLEALGYTF
TRBV24-1	TRBJ2-1	-	few	TGTGCCACCAGTGTGGGGGAGTGGGTTGACAATGAGCAGTTCTTC	CATSVGEWVDNEQFF
TRBV29-1	TRBJ2-7	TRBD2	few	TGCAGCGTGGGAAGCGGGGGGGCGACGCCCTACGAGCAGTACTTC	CSVGSGGATPYEQYF
TRBV7-2	TRBJ2-2	TRBD2	many	TGTGCCTCCCGGGGCGGGGGAGACGGGGAGCTGTTTTTT	CASRGGGDGELFF
TRBV30	TRBJ1-1	TRBD1	-	TGTGCCTGGAGTCCCTCCGGGACAGGGGGCGCTTTCGCTGAAGCTTTCTTT	CAWSPSGTGGAFAEAFF
TRBV6-5	TRBJ2-2	-	few	TGTGCCAGCAGTTACGGAACGTTCGCGAACACCGGGGAGCTGTTTTTT	CASSYGTFANTGELFF
TRBV5-4	TRBJ2-3	TRBD1	many	TGTGCCAGCAGCTCCGACAGGGTCGGGGCAGATACGCAGTATTTT	CASSSDRVGADTQYF
TRBV6-6	TRBJ2-7	-	few	TGTGCCAGCAGTTTCTTGACGAGCTCCTACGAGCAGTACTTC	CASSFLTSSYEQYF
TRBV6-5	TRBJ2-5	-	-	TGTGCCAGCAGTTACTCAGGTACCCGGGAGACCCAGTACTTC	CASSYSGTRETQYF
TRBV24-1	TRBJ1-2	-	many	TGTGCCACCAGTGATCCCGGACAGAACTATGGCTACACCTTC	CATSDPGQNYGYTF
TRBV10-3	TRBJ2-1	-	-	TGTGCCACAGCCACCGGTGCTAGCGATGAGCAGTTCTTC	CATATGASDEQFF